This TCR delta chain was sequenced for a study of gamma-delta chains in newborns, infants, children. Study in general: Microbial exposure reportedly drives polyclonal innate γδ T cell expansion after birth.

TCRdb made new clone calls on the reads using CATT. The repertoire holds about 8,500 delta-chain clones, with about 3.3% as singletons. A remark on this clone: Given a far larger clone just one base away, this is likely a sequencing read error. Other DNA sequences in this sample translate to the same CDR3.

The germline CDR1 and CDR2 sequences are GEAIGNYY and EKD. There are 15 residues in the CDR3. The ends were cut back, 3 bases at V and 1 base at J, with 11 bases in the middle. The clonotype comes from a child who was a newborn, infant or young child, either healthy, febrile or measles-vaccinated (not recorded which). The chain couples TRDV2 to TRDJ2; possibly TRDD3 for D (6 bases). Sequencing was carried out using blood. The CDR3 sequence is CACDVLGDLTAQLFF. The CDR3 region has the DNA TGTGCCTGTGACGTACTGGGTGATTTGACAGCACAACTCTTCTTT.